The subject of this entry is one T cell receptor (beta chain). The germline gives CDR1 SGHAT, CDR2 FQNNGV. CDR3 length: 20 amino acids. V lost 0 bases, J lost 2 bases, and 24 bases lay in between. Assay execution took place at the deep level. For each subset, genomic DNA was distributed in equal portions over several immunoSEQ plates. Here immunoSEQ multiplex PCR was the method, and the copy in TCRdb shows in-frame clones only, minus some. This table holds about half a million clones, 78% found once. These data are taken from a study of shared clonotypes between healthy human individuals. The specimen was PBMCs. This rearrangement joins TRBV11-2 to TRBJ2-3; the D gene is possibly TRBD2 (6 bases). The TCR sequence derives from a woman in her thirties or forties in good health. Some clones in this sample may be carry-over from other donors' samples. CDR3 sequence (DNA): TGTGCCAGCAGCTTAGATAGAGGGAGTGGGGGGAGGCGGAACACAGATACGCAGTATTTT. It encodes CASSLDRGSGGRRNTDTQYF.